These 32 T cell receptor beta chains were all obtained from the same sample, sequenced in a study of T cells after yellow fever vaccination. TCRdb redid the calling of the 5' RACE reads with MiXCR, one entry per CDR3 protein. The sample lists under 500,000 distinct CDR3 sequences; around 19% were seen once. The sample here was PBMCs, taken before the yellow fever booster vaccination. The receptor source for this set is a man between 18 and 29 years old who received the YFV17D yellow fever vaccine.

The chain recombines TRBV27 with TRBJ2-1; 9 bases match TRBD1. Germline assignment: CDR1 MNHEY and CDR2 SMNVEV (reference sequence). Trimming at V came to 1 base and at J to 8 bases, leaving 15 bases not matched to a gene. The length of the CDR3 is 18 residues. CDR3 in amino acids: CASSLWFQTGTGSDEQFF. The CDR3 nucleotides are TGTGCCAGCAGTTTATGGTTCCAAACCGGGACAGGGAGCGATGAGCAGTTCTTC.

V is TRBV12-3 or TRBV12-4 and J is TRBJ2-1, with TRBD2 identical over 7 bases. Trimming took 4 bases from V and 12 from J; bases not matched to a gene: 6. CDR3 length equals 12 residues. The CDR3 sequence: CASSSPGLLQFF. The CDR3 nucleotides read TGTGCCAGCAGTTCACCGGGACTACTGCAGTTCTTC.

Here the CDR3 DNA reads TGTGCCAGCAGTTACTCTCCGGGACAGGCCGCATTAGTCTACACCTTC. This sequence encodes CASSYSPGQAALVYTF. The chain carries TRBV6-5 and TRBJ1-2, with 8 bases lining up with TRBD1. Germline trimming cut 0 bases from V and 10 bases from J; bases unmatched to any gene: 13. The V gene's germline CDR1 is MNHEY and CDR2 SVGAGI. The CDR3 is 16 amino acids.

The rearrangement links TRBV5-1 to TRBJ2-5; either TRBD1 or TRBD2 may supply D (5 bases each). The CDR3 covers 14 residues. Germline V gives CDR1 SGHRS, CDR2 YFSETQ. The ends were cut back, 0 bases at V and 5 bases at J, with 11 bases in the middle. This chain's CDR3 is CASSLGEGLETQYF. In DNA form, the CDR3 reads TGCGCCAGCAGCTTGGGAGAGGGGCTGGAGACCCAGTACTTC.

This clonotype was counted ten times or more. At one boundary the junction diverges from the germline segment, which might be a read error. The CDR3 bases are TGTGCTAGCAGCTTAGTAGGAGCCAAAAACATTCAGTACTTC. Its protein product is CASSLVGAKNIQYF. V gene TRBV7-7 combines with J gene TRBJ2-4; no clear D gene. The germline V gene has CDR1 SSHAT and CDR2 FNYEAQ (reference sequence). The CDR3 runs 14 residues. The whole variable domain, remainder taken from reference TRBV7-7 and TRBJ2-4, is GAGVSQSPRYKVTKRGQDVTLRCDPISSHATLYWYQQALGQGPEFLTYFNYEAQPDKSGLPSDRFSAERPEGSISTLTIQRTEQRDSAMYRCASSLVGAKNIQYFGAGTRLSVL.

As to this clonotype: The junction does not match germline at one end; this may be a read error. J is TRBJ1-2 and V is TRBV9, with a weak D call TRBD1 (5 bases). The CDR3 totals 14 residues. Germline lookup yields CDR1 SGDLS and CDR2 YYNGEE. The chain's CDR3 is CDSSVGDRSYGYTF. The CDR3 bases are TGTGACAGCAGCGTGGGGGATAGGAGCTATGGCTACACCTTC. Based on the CDR3 plus reference TRBV9 and TRBJ1-2, the full variable domain is DSGVTQTPKHLITATGQRVTLRCSPRSGDLSVYWYQQSLDQGLQFLIQYYNGEERAKGNILERFSAQQFPDLHSELNLSSLELGDSALYFCDSSVGDRSYGYTFGSGTRLTVV.

This clonotype was counted ten times or more. The V gene is TRBV20-1, the J gene TRBJ1-1, with TRBD1 as a possible D gene (6 bases). The germline V gene has CDR1 DFQATT and CDR2 SNEGSKA (reference sequence). V was clipped by 6 bases and J by 0 bases, with 11 bases between them. The CDR3 runs to 13 residues. The DNA of the CDR3 is TGCAGTGCCCGGACAGTCATGAACACTGAAGCTTTCTTT. The encoded protein is CSARTVMNTEAFF.

This clonotype was detected a few times. The gene calls are TRBV20-1 and TRBJ2-3; D gene ambiguous. Germline V gene lookup returns CDR1 DFQATT and CDR2 SNEGSKA (reference sequence). CDR3 length equals 15 residues. Trimming left V 3 bases short and J 1 base short, with 14 bases between. The CDR3 is CSASGVGSGTDTQYF. Written as DNA, the CDR3 is TGCAGTGCTAGTGGGGTAGGGTCCGGCACAGATACGCAGTATTTT.

The chain combines TRBV7-8 with TRBJ2-2; D not certain. CDR3 length: 16 residues. V gave up 5 bases and J gave up 4 bases, with 17 bases separating them. Germline CDR1 SGHVS, CDR2 FQNEAQ. CDR3 protein: CASSPTRTVFTGELFF. Written as DNA, the CDR3 is TGTGCCAGCAGCCCGACACGGACCGTCTTCACCGGGGAGCTGTTTTTT.

This clonotype was observed a handful of times. The CDR3 DNA reads as TGTGCCAGCAGCTCCGGACAGGGAGACCCCCTCCACTTT. It codes for CASSSGQGDPLHF. V usage is TRBV5-6 and J usage is TRBJ1-6, with 8 bases aligning to TRBD1. The trim removed 3 bases at V and 13 bases at J, leaving 6 bases unmatched. Germline CDR1 is SGHDT and CDR2 is YYEEEE. The CDR3 totals 13 residues.

This clonotype was detected ten times or more. This chain uses TRBV18 with TRBJ1-5; D unresolved. Germline values: CDR1 KGHSH, CDR2 LQKENI. Trimming took 5 bases from V and 2 from J, leaving 16 bases between them. This CDR3 has 16 residues. The CDR3, as DNA: TGTGCCAGCTCAGAAACCGGGATGTCGGGCAATCAGCCCCAGCATTTT. Its protein is CASSETGMSGNQPQHF. Together with reference TRBV18 and TRBJ1-5, the CDR3 gives the full variable domain: NAGVMQNPRHLVRRRGQEARLRCSPMKGHSHVYWYRQLPEEGLKFMVYLQKENIIDESGMPKERFSAEFPKEGPSILRIQQVVRGDSAAYFCASSETGMSGNQPQHFGDGTRLSIL.

The CDR3 protein is CSVSGGARTDTQYF. The CDR3 DNA reads as TGCAGTGTGAGCGGGGGGGCCAGGACAGATACGCAGTATTTT. The chain combines TRBV20-1 with TRBJ2-3, with 10 bases matching TRBD2. This CDR3 contains 14 residues. The germline CDR1 and CDR2 sequences are DFQATT and SNEGSKA (reference sequence). V lost 7 bases and J lost 3; bases outside the gene matches: 7.

This clonotype was observed a few times. The chain joins TRBV5-4 to TRBJ2-3, with 9 bases identical to TRBD1. Germline CDR1 and CDR2: SGHNT and YYREEE (reference sequence). The CDR3 totals 14 residues. V lost 5 bases and J lost 4; bases outside the gene matches: 5. The CDR3 DNA reads as TGTGCCAGCAGGCGGGACAGGGAGTCAGATACGCAGTATTTT. Translated, it gives CASRRDRESDTQYF. The variable domain in full, completed from reference TRBV5-4 and TRBJ2-3, reads ETGVTQSPTHLIKTRGQQVTLRCSSQSGHNTVSWYQQALGQGPQFIFQYYREEENGRGNFPPRFSGLQFPNYSSELNVNALELDDSALYLCASRRDRESDTQYFGPGTRLTVL.

This clonotype was observed a few times. This sequence joins TRBV12-5 and TRBJ2-7, with D unresolved. Germline loops: CDR1 LGHNT, CDR2 FRNRAP. V lost 2 bases and J lost 2, with 7 bases in between. The CDR3 totals 13 residues. CDR3 DNA: TGTGCTAGTGGTTTGATCCCGACCTACGAGCAGTACTTC. It is translated as CASGLIPTYEQYF.

This clonotype was observed many times. The gene calls are TRBV27 and TRBJ1-5; D might be TRBD1 (5 bases). CDR1 MNHEY and CDR2 SMNVEV come from the germline V gene (reference sequence). Trimming removed 6 bases at V and 2 bases at J, with 5 bases between. The CDR3 consists of 12 residues. DNA for the CDR3: TGTGCCAGCAGGACAGGCAATCAGCCCCAGCATTTT. This codes for CASRTGNQPQHF.

This clonotype was picked up many times. The chain combines TRBV25-1 with TRBJ2-5, with D hard to call. V was clipped by 8 bases and J by 2 bases, with 3 bases between them. This CDR3 comprises 10 residues. Germline CDR1 is MGHDK and CDR2 is SYGVNS. The CDR3 DNA follows: TGTGCCAGCGGGCAAGAGACCCAGTACTTC. Translation gives CASGQETQYF.

The V and J genes are TRBV7-2 and TRBJ2-3; possibly TRBD2 for D (5 bases). V shed 5 bases and J shed 8 bases, with 11 bases lying between them. The length of the CDR3 is 12 residues. The germline V gene encodes CDR1 SGHTA and CDR2 FQGNSA. CDR3 residues: CASSPGDGTQYF. The CDR3 bases are TGTGCCAGCAGCCCCGGGGATGGTACGCAGTATTTT. Drawing the rest from reference TRBV7-2 and TRBJ2-3, the complete variable domain is GAGVSQSPSNKVTEKGKDVELRCDPISGHTALYWYRQSLGQGLEFLIYFQGNSAPDKSGLPSDRFSAERTGGSVSTLTIQRTQQEDSAVYLCASSPGDGTQYFGPGTRLTVL.

This clonotype was counted only a few times. J is TRBJ2-7 and V is TRBV20-1; the D is unclear. The ends were cut back, 0 bases at V and 3 bases at J, with 6 bases in the middle. This CDR3 has 12 residues. CDR1 is DFQATT and CDR2 is SNEGSKA in the germline V gene (reference sequence). The CDR3: CSARETDYEQYF. The CDR3 DNA reads as TGCAGTGCTAGAGAGACCGACTACGAGCAGTACTTC.

V is TRBV5-6 and J is TRBJ2-1; 8 nucleotides match TRBD2. There are 15 residues in the CDR3. The J segment lost 5 bases and the V segment lost 4 bases, leaving 8 bases of the junction unmatched. Per the germline V gene, CDR1 is SGHDT and CDR2 is YYEEEE. The CDR3 loop reads CASSRTGGPNNEQFF. The CDR3 coding sequence is TGTGCCAGCAGCAGAACGGGGGGGCCAAACAATGAGCAGTTCTTC.

The sample holds a few counts of this clonotype. This sequence joins TRBV12-3 or TRBV12-4 and TRBJ2-3, with D tentatively TRBD2 (7 bases). Deletions cut 5 bases from V and 0 bases from J, with 18 bases between. CDR3 length equals 17 residues. In DNA, the CDR3 is TGTGCCAGCAGTCCCGAGGGGGGGGGGCGGAGCACAGATACGCAGTATTTT. Amino acids: CASSPEGGGRSTDTQYF.

The chain couples TRBV6-5 to TRBJ2-3; D possibly corresponds to TRBD1 (6 bases). The length of the CDR3 is 15 residues. Germline CDR1 and CDR2: MNHEY and SVGAGI. Trimming took off 2 bases at V and 0 bases at J, with 9 bases between the two ends. The CDR3 sequence: CASSYDGGSTDTQYF. The DNA of the CDR3 is TGTGCCAGCAGTTACGATGGGGGCAGCACAGATACGCAGTATTTT.

V is TRBV11-2 and J is TRBJ2-2; 7 bases match TRBD2. With V trimmed by 4 bases and J by 5 bases, 4 bases remained unmatched. CDR1 SGHAT and CDR2 FQNNGV come from the germline V gene. The CDR3 has 14 amino acids. The CDR3 sequence: CASSWAGVTGELFF. Written as DNA, the CDR3 is TGTGCCAGCAGCTGGGCGGGAGTGACCGGGGAGCTGTTTTTT.

The sample holds a few counts of this clonotype. The chain joins TRBV18 to TRBJ1-2; D possibly corresponds to TRBD1 (5 bases). CDR3 size: 15 residues. Deletions cut 1 base from V and 6 bases from J, with 15 bases between. CDR1 and CDR2 from the germline V gene are KGHSH and LQKENI. This chain's CDR3 is CASSPLQGGVHGYTF. The CDR3 bases are TGTGCCAGCTCACCACTGCAGGGAGGCGTCCATGGCTACACCTTC.

Many counts were recorded for this clonotype. The gene calls are TRBV6-2 or TRBV6-3 and TRBJ2-5; unclear D gene. V was shortened by 4 bases and J by 4 bases, with 7 bases between the two germline ends. CDR3 length equals 12 residues. Germline values: CDR1 MNHEY, CDR2 SVGEGT. CDR3 sequence reads: CASSWGRETQYF. CDR3 sequence (DNA): TGTGCCAGCAGTTGGGGTAGAGAGACCCAGTACTTC.

Only a few counts were recorded for this clonotype. The CDR3 region is CSARDRFLPYEQYF. Written as DNA, the CDR3 is TGCAGTGCTAGAGACCGGTTCCTGCCCTACGAGCAGTACTTC. The genes are TRBV20-1 and TRBJ2-7; D ambiguous. Germline-derived CDR1 and CDR2 are DFQATT and SNEGSKA (reference sequence). The CDR3 loop spans 14 amino acids. Trimming pared 0 bases from V and 2 bases from J, leaving 11 bases between.

The gene calls are TRBV6-1 and TRBJ2-7, with D hard to call. The CDR3 runs 13 residues. Germline values: CDR1 MNHNS, CDR2 SASEGT. The ends were cut back, 2 bases at V and 4 bases at J, with 9 bases in the middle. CDR3: CASSELEVYEQYV. CDR3 DNA: TGTGCCAGCAGTGAACTTGAGGTTTACGAGCAGTACGTC.

The chain uses TRBV5-1 and TRBJ1-5; no definite D call. Trimming pared 4 bases from V and 0 bases from J, leaving 8 bases between. The CDR3 has 14 residues. Germline V lookup: CDR1 SGHRS, CDR2 YFSETQ. In nucleotides, the CDR3 is TGCGCCAGCAGCCTTACCCCTAGCAATCAGCCCCAGCATTTT. As protein: CASSLTPSNQPQHF.

This clonotype was seen a handful of times. V gene TRBV12-3 or TRBV12-4 combines with J gene TRBJ2-1; D not certain. The CDR3 has 13 amino acids. V was pared by 8 bases and J by 0 bases, with 8 bases between. The CDR3: CASALSSYNEQFF. CDR3 nucleotide sequence: TGTGCCAGCGCGTTAAGCTCCTACAATGAGCAGTTCTTC.

The chain employs TRBV20-1 and TRBJ2-2; D uncertain. Germline V CDR1 and CDR2: DFQATT, SNEGSKA (reference sequence). This CDR3 is built from 13 residues. V was cut by 5 bases and J by 4 bases, with 11 bases left in between. The CDR3 sequence: CSAGVVATGELFF. The CDR3 DNA is TGCAGTGCTGGGGTGGTGGCCACCGGGGAGCTGTTTTTT.

V usage is TRBV7-7 and J usage is TRBJ2-5; D is unclear. V shed 0 bases and J shed 2 bases, with 7 bases lying between them. Germline CDR1 is SSHAT and CDR2 is FNYEAQ (reference sequence). This CDR3 is 14 amino acids long. CDR3 sequence reads: CASSLAPQQETQYF. Here the CDR3 DNA reads TGTGCCAGCAGCTTAGCCCCCCAGCAAGAGACCCAGTACTTC.

This clonotype was detected a few times. V is TRBV5-1 and J is TRBJ2-7; 9 positions agree with TRBD1. V lost 3 bases to trimming and J lost 2 bases; unmatched junction nucleotides: 3. CDR1 is SGHRS, CDR2 YFSETQ, per germline. The length of the CDR3 is 14 residues. CDR3 loop: CASSYWTGAYEQYF. The CDR3 coding sequence is TGCGCCAGCAGCTACTGGACAGGGGCCTACGAGCAGTACTTC.

This clonotype was observed a handful of times. This chain connects TRBV3-1 to TRBJ2-6; D ambiguous. The CDR3 length is 15 residues. Trimming stripped 3 bases from V and 0 bases from J, with 6 bases between. Germline V gene lookup returns CDR1 LGHDT and CDR2 YNNKEL (reference sequence). CDR3 nucleotide sequence: TGTGCCAGCAGCCAGGTAGGCTCTGGGGCCAACGTCCTGACTTTC. Amino acids: CASSQVGSGANVLTF.